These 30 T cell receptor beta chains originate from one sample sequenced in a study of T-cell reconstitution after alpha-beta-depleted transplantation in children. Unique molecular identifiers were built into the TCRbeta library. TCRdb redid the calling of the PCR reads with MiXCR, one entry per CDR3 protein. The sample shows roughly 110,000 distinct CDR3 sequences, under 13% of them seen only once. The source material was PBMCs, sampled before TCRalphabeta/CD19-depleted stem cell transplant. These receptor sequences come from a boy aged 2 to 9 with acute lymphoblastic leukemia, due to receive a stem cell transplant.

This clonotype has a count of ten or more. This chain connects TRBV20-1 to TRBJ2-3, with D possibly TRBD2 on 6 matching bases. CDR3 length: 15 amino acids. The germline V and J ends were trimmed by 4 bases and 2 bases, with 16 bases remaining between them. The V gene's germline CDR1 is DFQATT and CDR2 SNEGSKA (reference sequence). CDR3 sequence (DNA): TGCAGTGCTACTGACTCTAGCGCGACCACAGATACGCAGTATTTT. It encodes CSATDSSATTDTQYF.

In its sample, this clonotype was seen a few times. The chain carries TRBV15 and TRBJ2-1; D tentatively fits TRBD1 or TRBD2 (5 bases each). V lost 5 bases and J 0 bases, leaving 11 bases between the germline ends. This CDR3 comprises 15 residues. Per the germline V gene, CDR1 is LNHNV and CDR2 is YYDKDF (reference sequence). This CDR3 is CATSRRDLSYNEQFF. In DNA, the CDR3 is TGTGCCACCAGCCGTAGGGACCTCTCCTACAATGAGCAGTTCTTC.

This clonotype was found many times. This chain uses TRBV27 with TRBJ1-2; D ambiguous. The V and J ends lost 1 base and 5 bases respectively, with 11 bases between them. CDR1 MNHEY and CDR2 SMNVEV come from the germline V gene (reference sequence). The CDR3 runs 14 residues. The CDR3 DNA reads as TGTGCCAGCAGTTTATTGCCCCTTTGGTATGGCTACACCTTC. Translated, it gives CASSLLPLWYGYTF.

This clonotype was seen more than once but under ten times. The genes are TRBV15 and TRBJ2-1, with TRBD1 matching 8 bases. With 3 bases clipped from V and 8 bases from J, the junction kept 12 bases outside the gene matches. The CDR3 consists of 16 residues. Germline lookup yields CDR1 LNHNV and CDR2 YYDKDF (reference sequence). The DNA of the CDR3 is TGTGCCACCAGCAGTGCTCCGGGACAGGTGGACGATGAGCAGTTCTTC. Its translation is CATSSAPGQVDDEQFF.

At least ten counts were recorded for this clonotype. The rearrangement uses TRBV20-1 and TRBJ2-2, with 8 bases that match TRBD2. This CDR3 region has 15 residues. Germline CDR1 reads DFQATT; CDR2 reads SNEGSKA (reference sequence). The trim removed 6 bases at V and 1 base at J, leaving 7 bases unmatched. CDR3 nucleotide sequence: TGCAGTGCCGCCCCCAGCGGGGGGAACACCGGGGAGCTGTTTTTT. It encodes CSAAPSGGNTGELFF.

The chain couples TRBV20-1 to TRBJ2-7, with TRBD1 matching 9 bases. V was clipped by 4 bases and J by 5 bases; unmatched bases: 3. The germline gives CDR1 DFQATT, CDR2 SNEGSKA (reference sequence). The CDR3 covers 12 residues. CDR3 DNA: TGCAGTGCTATACAGGGGGCTAACGAGCAGTACTTC. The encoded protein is CSAIQGANEQYF.

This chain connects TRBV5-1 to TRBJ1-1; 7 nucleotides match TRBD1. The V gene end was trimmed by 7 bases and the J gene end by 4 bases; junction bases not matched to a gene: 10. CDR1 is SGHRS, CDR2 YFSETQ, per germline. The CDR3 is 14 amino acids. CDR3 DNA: TGCGCCAGCCGGCCCCAGGGGGTGAGCACTGAAGCTTTCTTT. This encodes CASRPQGVSTEAFF.

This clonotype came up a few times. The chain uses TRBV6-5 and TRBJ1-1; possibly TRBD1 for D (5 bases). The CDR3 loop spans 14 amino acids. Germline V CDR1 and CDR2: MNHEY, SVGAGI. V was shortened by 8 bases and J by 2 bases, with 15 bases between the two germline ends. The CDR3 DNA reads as TGTGCCAGCCGCCTTACGGGGCCCAACACTGAAGCTTTCTTT. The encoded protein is CASRLTGPNTEAFF.

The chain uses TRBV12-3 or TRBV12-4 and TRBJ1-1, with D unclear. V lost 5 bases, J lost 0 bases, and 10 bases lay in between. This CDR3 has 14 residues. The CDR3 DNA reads TGTGCCAGCAGTCCCACTGCAGTGAACACTGAAGCTTTCTTT. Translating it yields CASSPTAVNTEAFF.

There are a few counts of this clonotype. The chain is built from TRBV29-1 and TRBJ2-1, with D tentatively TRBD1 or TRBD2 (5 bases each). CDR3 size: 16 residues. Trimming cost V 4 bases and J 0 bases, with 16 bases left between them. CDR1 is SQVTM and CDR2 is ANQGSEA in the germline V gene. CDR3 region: CSVAGPTQSSYNEQFF. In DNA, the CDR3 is TGCAGCGTTGCGGGGCCCACACAGAGCTCCTACAATGAGCAGTTCTTC.

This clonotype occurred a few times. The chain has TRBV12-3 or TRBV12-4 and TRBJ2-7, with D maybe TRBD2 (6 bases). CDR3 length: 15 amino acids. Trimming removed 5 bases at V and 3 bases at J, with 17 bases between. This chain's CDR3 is CASSPGLPPNYEQYF. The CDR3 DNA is TGTGCCAGCAGTCCGGGACTCCCACCGAACTACGAGCAGTACTTC.

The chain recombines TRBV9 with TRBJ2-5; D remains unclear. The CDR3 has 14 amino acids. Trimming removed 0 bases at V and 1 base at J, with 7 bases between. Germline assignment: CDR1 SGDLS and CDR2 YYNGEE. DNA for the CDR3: TGTGCCAGCAGCGTAGCGGATTTCCAAGAGACCCAGTACTTC. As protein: CASSVADFQETQYF. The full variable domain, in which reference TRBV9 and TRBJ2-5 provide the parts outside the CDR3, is DSGVTQTPKHLITATGQRVTLRCSPRSGDLSVYWYQQSLDQGLQFLIQYYNGEERAKGNILERFSAQQFPDLHSELNLSSLELGDSALYFCASSVADFQETQYFGPGTRLLVL.

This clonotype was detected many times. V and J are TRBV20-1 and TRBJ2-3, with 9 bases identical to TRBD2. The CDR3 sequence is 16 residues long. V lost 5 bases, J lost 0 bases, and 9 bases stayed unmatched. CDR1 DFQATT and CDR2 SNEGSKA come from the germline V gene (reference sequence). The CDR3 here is CSAPTLLAGSTDTQYF. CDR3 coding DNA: TGCAGTGCTCCAACTCTTCTAGCGGGAAGCACAGATACGCAGTATTTT.

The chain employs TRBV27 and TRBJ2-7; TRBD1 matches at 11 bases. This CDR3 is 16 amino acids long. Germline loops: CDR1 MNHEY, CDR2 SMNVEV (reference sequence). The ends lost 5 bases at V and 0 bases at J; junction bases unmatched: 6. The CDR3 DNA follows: TGTGCCAGCAGTCGGGGGACAGGGGGGAACTCCTACGAGCAGTACTTC. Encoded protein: CASSRGTGGNSYEQYF.

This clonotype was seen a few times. DNA for the CDR3: TGTGCCAGCACCGAAGAAGGGAGGGAGACCCAGTACTTC. It yields the protein CASTEEGRETQYF. This chain links TRBV3-1 with TRBJ2-5; a possible D gene is TRBD2 (6 bases). V shed 7 bases and J shed 5 bases, with 14 bases lying between them. This CDR3 region has 13 residues. In germline, CDR1 is LGHDT, CDR2 YNNKEL (reference sequence).

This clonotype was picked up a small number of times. The CDR3 reads CASSKDSVIEAFF. CDR3 in DNA: TGTGCCAGCAGCAAAGACAGCGTAATTGAAGCTTTCTTT. J is TRBJ1-1 and V is TRBV7-8, with D possibly matching TRBD1 (5 bases). The CDR3 is 13 residues long. The V end was cut by 5 bases, the J end by 7 bases, with 14 bases between. The germline gives CDR1 SGHVS, CDR2 FQNEAQ.

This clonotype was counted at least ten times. The CDR3 sequence: CASSFSQGDSPLHF. CDR3 sequence (DNA): TGCGCCAGCAGCTTTTCCCAGGGCGACTCACCCCTCCACTTT. The rearrangement links TRBV5-1 to TRBJ1-6; maybe TRBD1 (5 bases). This CDR3 is built from 14 residues. Germline loops: CDR1 SGHRS, CDR2 YFSETQ. Trimming cost V 2 bases and J 10 bases, with 13 bases left between them.

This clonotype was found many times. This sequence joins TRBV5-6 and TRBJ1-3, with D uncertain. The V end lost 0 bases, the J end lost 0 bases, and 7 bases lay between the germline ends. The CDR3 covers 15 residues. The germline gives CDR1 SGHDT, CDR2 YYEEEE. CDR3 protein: CASSLGGSSGNTIYF. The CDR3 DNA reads TGTGCCAGCAGCTTGGGGGGAAGCTCTGGAAACACCATATATTTT.

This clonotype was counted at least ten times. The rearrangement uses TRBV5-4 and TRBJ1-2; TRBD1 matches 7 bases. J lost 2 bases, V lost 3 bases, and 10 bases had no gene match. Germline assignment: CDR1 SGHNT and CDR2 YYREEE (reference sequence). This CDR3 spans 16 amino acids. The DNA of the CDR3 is TGTGCCAGCAGCTCTCCCAGGTACAGGGGAAACTATGGCTACACCTTC. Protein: CASSSPRYRGNYGYTF.

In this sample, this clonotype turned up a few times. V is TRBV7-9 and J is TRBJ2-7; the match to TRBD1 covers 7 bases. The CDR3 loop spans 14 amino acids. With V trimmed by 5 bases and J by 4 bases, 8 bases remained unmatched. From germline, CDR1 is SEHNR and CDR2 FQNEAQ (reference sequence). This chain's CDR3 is CASSGQAAEYEQYF. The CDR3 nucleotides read TGTGCCAGCAGCGGACAGGCAGCCGAATACGAGCAGTACTTC.

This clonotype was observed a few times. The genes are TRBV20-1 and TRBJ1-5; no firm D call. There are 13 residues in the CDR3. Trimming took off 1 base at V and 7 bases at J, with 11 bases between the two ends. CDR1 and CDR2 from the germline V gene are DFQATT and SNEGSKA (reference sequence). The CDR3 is CSARVRGKQPQHF. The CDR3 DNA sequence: TGCAGTGCTAGAGTCCGGGGTAAACAGCCCCAGCATTTT.

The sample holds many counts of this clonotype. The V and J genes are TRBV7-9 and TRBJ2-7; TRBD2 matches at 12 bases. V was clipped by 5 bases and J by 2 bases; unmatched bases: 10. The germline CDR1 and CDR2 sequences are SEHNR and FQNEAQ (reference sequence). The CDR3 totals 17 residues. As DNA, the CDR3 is TGTGCCAGCAGCGGAAAAGGGACTAGCGGGTACACCTACGAGCAGTACTTC. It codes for CASSGKGTSGYTYEQYF.

The CDR3 nucleotides are TGCGCCAGCAGCTTTTACACCGGGGAGCTGTTTTTT. Translation gives CASSFYTGELFF. The chain employs TRBV5-1 and TRBJ2-2; unclear D gene. The CDR3 consists of 12 residues. Germline V gene sequence: CDR1 SGHRS, CDR2 YFSETQ. Trimming stripped 2 bases from V and 3 bases from J, with 2 bases between.

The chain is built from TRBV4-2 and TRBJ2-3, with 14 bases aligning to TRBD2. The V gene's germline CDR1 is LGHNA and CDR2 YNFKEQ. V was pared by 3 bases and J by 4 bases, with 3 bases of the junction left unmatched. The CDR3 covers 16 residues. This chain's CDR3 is CASSHGLAGGPDTQYF. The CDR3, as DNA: TGTGCCAGCAGCCACGGACTAGCGGGAGGCCCAGATACGCAGTATTTT.

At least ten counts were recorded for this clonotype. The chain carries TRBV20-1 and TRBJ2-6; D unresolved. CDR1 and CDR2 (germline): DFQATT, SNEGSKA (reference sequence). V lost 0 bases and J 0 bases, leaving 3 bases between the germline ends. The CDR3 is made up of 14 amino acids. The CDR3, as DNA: TGCAGTGCTAGAGAGGACTCTGGGGCCAACGTCCTGACTTTC. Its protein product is CSAREDSGANVLTF.

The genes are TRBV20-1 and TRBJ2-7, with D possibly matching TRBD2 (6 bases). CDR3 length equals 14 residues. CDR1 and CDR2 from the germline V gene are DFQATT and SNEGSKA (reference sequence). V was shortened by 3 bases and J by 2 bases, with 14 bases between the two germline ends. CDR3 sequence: CSARAASETYEQYF. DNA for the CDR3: TGCAGTGCTAGGGCGGCTAGCGAGACCTACGAGCAGTACTTC.

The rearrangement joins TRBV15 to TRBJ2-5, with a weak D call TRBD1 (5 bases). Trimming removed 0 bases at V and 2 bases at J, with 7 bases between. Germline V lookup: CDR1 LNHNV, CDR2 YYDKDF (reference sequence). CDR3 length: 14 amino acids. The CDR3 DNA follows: TGTGCCACCAGCAGAGATCGACAGCAAGAGACCCAGTACTTC. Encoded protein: CATSRDRQQETQYF.

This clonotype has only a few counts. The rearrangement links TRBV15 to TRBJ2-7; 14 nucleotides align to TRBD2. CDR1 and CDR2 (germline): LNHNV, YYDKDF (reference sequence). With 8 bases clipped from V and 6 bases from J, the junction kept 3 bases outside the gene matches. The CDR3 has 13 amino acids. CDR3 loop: CATEGLAGVEQYF. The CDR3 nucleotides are TGTGCCACCGAGGGACTAGCGGGAGTCGAGCAGTACTTC.

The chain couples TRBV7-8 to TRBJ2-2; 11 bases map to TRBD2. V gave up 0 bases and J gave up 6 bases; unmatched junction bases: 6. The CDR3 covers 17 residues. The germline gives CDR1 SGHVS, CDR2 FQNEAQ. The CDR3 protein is CASSLAALAGGAGELFF. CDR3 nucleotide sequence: TGTGCCAGCAGCTTAGCGGCCCTAGCGGGAGGCGCCGGGGAGCTGTTTTTT.

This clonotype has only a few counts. The CDR3 is CSASAAGGPETQYF. As DNA, the CDR3 is TGCAGTGCGAGCGCGGCGGGAGGGCCGGAGACCCAGTACTTC. The rearrangement links TRBV20-1 to TRBJ2-5; TRBD2 aligns across 9 bases. V lost 6 bases, J lost 5 bases, and 10 bases stayed unmatched. Germline CDR1 reads DFQATT; CDR2 reads SNEGSKA (reference sequence). The CDR3 runs 14 residues.